The T cell receptor (beta chain) described here comes from a study of T cell responses to AZD1222 COVID-19 vaccine. Broader study findings: Every sample of the repertoires postdated the peak T cell response.

Repertoires were generated with immunoSEQ multiplex PCR, while TCRdb's copy carries only in-frame clones and drops some. The sample lists under 150,000 clones; 80% to 95% were seen once. Notes on this clone: Antigen: not known.

In germline, CDR1 is SGHRS, CDR2 YFSETQ. There are 14 residues in the CDR3. The ends were cut back, 0 bases at V and 4 bases at J, with 10 bases in the middle. This specimen consisted of peripheral blood, obtained on day 0 of AZD1222 vaccination. The rearrangement joins TRBV5-1 to TRBJ1-1; weak D call: TRBD1 (5 bases). This clonotype originated in an adult in good health. The CDR3 DNA reads as TGCGCCAGCAGCTTGGAGCTTGGGGGCACTGAAGCTTTCTTT. As protein: CASSLELGGTEAFF.